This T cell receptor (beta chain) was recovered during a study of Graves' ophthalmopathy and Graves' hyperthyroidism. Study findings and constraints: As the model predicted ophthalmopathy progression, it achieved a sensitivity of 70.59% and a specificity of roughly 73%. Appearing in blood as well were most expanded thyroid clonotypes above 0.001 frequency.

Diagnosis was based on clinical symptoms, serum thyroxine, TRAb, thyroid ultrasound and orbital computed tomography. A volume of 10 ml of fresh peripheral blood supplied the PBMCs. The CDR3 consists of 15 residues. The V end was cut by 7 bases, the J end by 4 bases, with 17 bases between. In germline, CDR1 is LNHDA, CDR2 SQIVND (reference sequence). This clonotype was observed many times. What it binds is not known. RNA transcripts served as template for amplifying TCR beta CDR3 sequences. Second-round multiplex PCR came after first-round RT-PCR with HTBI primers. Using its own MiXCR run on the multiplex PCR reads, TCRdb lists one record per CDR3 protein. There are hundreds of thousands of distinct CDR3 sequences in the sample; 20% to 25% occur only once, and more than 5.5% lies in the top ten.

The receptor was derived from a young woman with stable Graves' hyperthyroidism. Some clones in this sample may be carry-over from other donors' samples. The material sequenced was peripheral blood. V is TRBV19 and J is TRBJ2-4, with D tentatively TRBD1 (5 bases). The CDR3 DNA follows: TGTGCCAGTACGAGTGGGGCTGAGATAAAAAACATTCAGTACTTC. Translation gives CASTSGAEIKNIQYF.